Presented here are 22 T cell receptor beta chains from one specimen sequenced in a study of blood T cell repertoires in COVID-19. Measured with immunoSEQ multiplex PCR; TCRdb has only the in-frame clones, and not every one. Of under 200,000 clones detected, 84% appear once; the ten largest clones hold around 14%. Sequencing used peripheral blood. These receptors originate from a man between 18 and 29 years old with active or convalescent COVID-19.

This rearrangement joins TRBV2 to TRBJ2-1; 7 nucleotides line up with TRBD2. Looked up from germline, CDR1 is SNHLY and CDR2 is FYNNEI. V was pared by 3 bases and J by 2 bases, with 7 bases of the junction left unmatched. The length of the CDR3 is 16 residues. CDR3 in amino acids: CASSEVTSLAYNEQFF. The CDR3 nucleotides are TGTGCCAGCAGTGAGGTGACTAGCTTAGCCTACAATGAGCAGTTCTTC.

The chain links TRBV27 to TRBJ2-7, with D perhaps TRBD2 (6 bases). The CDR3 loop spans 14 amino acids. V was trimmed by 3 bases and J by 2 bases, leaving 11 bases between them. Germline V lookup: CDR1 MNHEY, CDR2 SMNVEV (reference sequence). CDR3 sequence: CASSFGDSTYEQYF. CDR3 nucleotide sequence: TGTGCCAGCAGTTTTGGGGACTCCACCTACGAGCAGTACTTC.

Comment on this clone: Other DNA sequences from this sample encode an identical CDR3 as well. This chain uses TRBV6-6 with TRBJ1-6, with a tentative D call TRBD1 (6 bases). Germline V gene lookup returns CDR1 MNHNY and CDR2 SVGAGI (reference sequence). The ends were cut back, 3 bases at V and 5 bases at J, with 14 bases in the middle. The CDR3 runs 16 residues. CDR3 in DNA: TGTGCCAGCAGTTATGATGGGGGCGGCAATAATTCACCCCTCCACTTT. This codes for CASSYDGGGNNSPLHF.

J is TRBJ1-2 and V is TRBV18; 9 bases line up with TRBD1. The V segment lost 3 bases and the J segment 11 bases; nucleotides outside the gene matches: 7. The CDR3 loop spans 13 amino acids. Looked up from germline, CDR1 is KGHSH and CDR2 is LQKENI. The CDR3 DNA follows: TGTGCCAGCTCACCCGGACCTGGGACAGGGTACACCTTC. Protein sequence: CASSPGPGTGYTF.

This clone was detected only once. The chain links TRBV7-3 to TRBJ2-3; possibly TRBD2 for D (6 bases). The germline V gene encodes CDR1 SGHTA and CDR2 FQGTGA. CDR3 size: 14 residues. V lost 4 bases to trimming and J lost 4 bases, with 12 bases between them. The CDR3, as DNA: TGTGCCAGCAGCTCACTTAGGGACTCAGATACGCAGTATTTT. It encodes CASSSLRDSDTQYF.

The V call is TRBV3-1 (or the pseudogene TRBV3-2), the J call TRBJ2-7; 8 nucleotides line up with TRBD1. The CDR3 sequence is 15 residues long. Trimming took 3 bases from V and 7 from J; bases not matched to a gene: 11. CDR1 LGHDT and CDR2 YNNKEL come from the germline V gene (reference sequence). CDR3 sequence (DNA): TGTGCCAGCAGCCACCGGACAGGGATATACGTGGAGCAGTACTTC. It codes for CASSHRTGIYVEQYF.

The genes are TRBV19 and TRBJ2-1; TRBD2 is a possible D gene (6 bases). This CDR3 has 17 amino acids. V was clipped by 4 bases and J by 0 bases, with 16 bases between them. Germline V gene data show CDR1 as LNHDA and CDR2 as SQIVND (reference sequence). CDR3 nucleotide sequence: TGTGCCAGTAGTAGAGAACTAGTCGGGGGCTCCTACAATGAGCAGTTCTTC. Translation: CASSRELVGGSYNEQFF.

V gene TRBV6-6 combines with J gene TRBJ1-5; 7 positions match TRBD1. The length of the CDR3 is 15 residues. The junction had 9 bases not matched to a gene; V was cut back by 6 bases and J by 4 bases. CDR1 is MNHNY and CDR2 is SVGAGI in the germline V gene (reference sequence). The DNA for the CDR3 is TGTGCCAGCAGCCCCACCTCGACAGGGAATCAGCCCCAGCATTTT. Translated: CASSPTSTGNQPQHF.

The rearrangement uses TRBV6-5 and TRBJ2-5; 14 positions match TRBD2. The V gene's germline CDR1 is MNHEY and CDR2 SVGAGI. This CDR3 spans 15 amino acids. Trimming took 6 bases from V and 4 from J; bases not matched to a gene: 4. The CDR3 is CASRGLAGDRETQYF. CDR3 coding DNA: TGTGCCAGCAGGGGACTAGCGGGAGACAGAGAGACCCAGTACTTC.

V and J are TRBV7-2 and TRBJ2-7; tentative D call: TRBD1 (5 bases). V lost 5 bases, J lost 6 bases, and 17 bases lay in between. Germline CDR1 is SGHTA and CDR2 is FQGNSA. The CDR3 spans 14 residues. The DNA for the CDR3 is TGTGCCAGCAGCCCGACGTTGGGGCCGGGCGAGCAGTACTTC. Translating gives CASSPTLGPGEQYF.

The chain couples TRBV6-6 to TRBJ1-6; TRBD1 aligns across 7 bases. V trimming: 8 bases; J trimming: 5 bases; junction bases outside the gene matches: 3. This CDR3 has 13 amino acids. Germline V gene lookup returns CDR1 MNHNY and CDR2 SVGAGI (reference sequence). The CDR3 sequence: CASWTGNNSPLHF. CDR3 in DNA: TGTGCCAGCTGGACAGGCAATAATTCACCCCTCCACTTT.

The CDR3 coding sequence is TGTGCCAGTCACACAGGGGGCGGCTATGGCTACACCTTC. This sequence encodes CASHTGGGYGYTF. The V call is TRBV25-1, the J call TRBJ1-2, with TRBD1 identical over 9 bases. The CDR3 is 13 residues long. From germline, CDR1 is MGHDK and CDR2 SYGVNS. V shed 9 bases and J 4 bases; nucleotides not matched to a gene: 6.

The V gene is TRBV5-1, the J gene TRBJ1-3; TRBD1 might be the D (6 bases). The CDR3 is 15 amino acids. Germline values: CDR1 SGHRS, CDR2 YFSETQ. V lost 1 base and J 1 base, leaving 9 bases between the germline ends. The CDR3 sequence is CASSLRQGSGNTIYF. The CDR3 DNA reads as TGCGCCAGCAGCTTGAGGCAGGGGTCTGGAAACACCATATATTTT.

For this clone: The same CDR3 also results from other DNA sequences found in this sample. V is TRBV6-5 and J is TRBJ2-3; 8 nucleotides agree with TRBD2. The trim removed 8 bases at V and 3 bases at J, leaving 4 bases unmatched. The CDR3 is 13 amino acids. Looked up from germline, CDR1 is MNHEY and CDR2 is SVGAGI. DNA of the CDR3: TGTGCCAGCGGACTAGCTAGGACAGATACGCAGTATTTT. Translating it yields CASGLARTDTQYF.

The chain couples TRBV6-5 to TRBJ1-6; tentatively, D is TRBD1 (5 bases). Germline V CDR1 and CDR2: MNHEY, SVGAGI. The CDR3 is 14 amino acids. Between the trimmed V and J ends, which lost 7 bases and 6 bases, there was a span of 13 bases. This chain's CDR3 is CASNRGTLNSPLHF. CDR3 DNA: TGTGCCAGCAATCGGGGGACCCTTAATTCACCCCTCCACTTT.

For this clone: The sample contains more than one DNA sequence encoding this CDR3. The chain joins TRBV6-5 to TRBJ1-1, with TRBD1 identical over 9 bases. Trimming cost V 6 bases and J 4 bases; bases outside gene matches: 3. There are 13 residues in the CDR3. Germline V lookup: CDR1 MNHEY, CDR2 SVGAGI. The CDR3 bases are TGTGCCAGCAGCAGGACAGGGGTCACTGAAGCTTTCTTT. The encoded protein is CASSRTGVTEAFF.

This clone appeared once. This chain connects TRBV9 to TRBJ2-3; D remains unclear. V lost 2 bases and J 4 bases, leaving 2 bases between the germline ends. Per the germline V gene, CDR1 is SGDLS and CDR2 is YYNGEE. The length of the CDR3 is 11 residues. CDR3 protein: CASSVADTQYF. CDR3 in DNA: TGTGCCAGCAGCGTCGCAGATACGCAGTATTTT. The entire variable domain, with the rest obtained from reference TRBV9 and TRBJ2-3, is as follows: DSGVTQTPKHLITATGQRVTLRCSPRSGDLSVYWYQQSLDQGLQFLIQYYNGEERAKGNILERFSAQQFPDLHSELNLSSLELGDSALYFCASSVADTQYFGPGTRLTVL.

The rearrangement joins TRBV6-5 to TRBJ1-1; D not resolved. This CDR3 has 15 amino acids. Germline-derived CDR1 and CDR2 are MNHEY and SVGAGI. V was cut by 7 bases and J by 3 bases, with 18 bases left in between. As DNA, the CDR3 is TGTGCCAGCACTTTAGACCGGAGTCGGGACACTGAAGCTTTCTTT. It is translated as CASTLDRSRDTEAFF.

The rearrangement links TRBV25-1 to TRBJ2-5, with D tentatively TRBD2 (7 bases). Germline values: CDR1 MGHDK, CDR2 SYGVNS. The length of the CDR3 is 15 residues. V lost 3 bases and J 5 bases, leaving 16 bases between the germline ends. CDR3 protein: CASSEGGVQGETQYF. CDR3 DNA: TGTGCCAGCAGTGAGGGAGGGGTCCAGGGGGAGACCCAGTACTTC.

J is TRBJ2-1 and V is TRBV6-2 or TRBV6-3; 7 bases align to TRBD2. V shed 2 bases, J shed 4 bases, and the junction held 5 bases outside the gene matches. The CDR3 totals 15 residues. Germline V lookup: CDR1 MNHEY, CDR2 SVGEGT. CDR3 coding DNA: TGTGCCAGCAGTTACCCTGGCGGGAGATACAATGAGCAGTTCTTC. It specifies CASSYPGGRYNEQFF.

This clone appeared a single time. DNA of the CDR3: TGCAGCGTTGAAGGACAGGATGGCTACACCTTC. Protein: CSVEGQDGYTF. The V gene is TRBV29-1, the J gene TRBJ1-2, with a possible D match to TRBD1 (6 bases). This CDR3 is 11 amino acids long. Germline assignment: CDR1 SQVTM and CDR2 ANQGSEA. V was shortened by 1 base and J by 6 bases, with 6 bases between the two germline ends.

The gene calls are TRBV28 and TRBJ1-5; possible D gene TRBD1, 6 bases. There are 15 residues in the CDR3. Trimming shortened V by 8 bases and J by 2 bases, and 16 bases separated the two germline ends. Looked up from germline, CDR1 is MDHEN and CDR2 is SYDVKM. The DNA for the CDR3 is TGTGCCAGCCGATATGGGGAGGGGGGCAATCAGCCCCAGCATTTT. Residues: CASRYGEGGNQPQHF.